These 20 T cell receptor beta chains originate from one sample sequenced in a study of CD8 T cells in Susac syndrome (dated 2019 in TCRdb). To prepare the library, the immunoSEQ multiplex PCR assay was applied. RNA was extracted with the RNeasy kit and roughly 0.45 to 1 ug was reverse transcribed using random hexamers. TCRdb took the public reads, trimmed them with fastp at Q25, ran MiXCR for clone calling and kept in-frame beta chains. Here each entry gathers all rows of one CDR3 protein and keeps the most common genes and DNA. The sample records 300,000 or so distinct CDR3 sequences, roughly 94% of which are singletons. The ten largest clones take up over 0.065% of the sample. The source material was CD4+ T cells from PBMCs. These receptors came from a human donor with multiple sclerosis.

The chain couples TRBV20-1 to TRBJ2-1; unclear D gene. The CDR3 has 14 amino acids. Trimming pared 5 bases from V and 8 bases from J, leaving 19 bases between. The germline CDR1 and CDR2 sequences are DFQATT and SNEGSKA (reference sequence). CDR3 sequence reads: CSAEKDGPGDEQFF. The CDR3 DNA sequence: TGCAGTGCTGAGAAGGACGGTCCAGGAGATGAGCAGTTCTTC.

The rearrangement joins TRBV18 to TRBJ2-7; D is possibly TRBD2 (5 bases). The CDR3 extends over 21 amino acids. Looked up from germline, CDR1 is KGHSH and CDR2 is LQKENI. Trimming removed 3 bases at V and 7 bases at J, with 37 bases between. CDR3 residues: CASSPFSSGMARVSSSKEQYF. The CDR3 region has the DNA TGTGCCAGCTCACCTTTTTCCAGCGGTATGGCTAGAGTATCTTCGAGTAAAGAGCAGTACTTC.

The CDR3: CASSQDSEFSDTQYF. The DNA of the CDR3 is TGTGCCAGCAGCCAAGATTCTGAATTCTCCGATACGCAGTATTTT. The chain carries TRBV4-2 and TRBJ2-3; D remains unclear. V was clipped by 0 bases and J by 6 bases, with 13 bases between them. CDR1 is LGHNA and CDR2 is YNFKEQ in the germline V gene. The CDR3 is 15 residues long.

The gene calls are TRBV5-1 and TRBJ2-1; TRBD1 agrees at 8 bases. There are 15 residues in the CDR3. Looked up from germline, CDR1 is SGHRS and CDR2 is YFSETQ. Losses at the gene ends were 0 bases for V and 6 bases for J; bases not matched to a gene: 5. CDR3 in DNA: TGCGCCAGCAGCTTGGCGCAGGGGGCCGTCAATGAGCAGTTCTTC. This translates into CASSLAQGAVNEQFF.

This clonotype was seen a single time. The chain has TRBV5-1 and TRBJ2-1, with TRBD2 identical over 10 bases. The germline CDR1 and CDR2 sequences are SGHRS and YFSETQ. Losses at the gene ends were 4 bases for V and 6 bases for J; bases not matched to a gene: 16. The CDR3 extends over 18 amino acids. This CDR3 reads CASSQNPGASGGANEQFF. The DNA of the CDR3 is TGCGCCAGCAGCCAAAACCCTGGGGCTAGCGGGGGAGCCAATGAGCAGTTCTTC.

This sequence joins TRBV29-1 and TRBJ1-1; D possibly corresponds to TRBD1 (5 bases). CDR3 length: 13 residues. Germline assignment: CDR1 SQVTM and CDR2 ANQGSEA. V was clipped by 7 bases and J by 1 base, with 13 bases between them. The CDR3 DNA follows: TGCAGCGCCCAACCCAGGGCGAACACTGAAGCTTTCTTT. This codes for CSAQPRANTEAFF. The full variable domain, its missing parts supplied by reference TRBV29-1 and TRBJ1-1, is SAVISQKPSRDICQRGTSLTIQCQVDSQVTMMFWYRQQPGQSLTLIATANQGSEATYESGFVIDKFPISRPNLTFSTLTVSNMSPEDSSIYLCSAQPRANTEAFFGQGTRLTVV.

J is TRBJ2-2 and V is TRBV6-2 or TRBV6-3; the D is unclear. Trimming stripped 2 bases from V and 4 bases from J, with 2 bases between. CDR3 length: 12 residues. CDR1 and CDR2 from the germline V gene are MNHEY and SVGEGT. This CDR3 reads CASSYGTGELFF. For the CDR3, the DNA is TGTGCCAGCAGTTACGGCACCGGGGAGCTGTTTTTT.

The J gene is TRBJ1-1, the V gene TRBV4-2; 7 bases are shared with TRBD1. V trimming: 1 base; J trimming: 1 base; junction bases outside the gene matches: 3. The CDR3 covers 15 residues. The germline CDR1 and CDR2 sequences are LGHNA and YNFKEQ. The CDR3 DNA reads TGTGCCAGCAGCCAAGTTCGACAGGGGAACACTGAAGCTTTCTTT. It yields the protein CASSQVRQGNTEAFF.

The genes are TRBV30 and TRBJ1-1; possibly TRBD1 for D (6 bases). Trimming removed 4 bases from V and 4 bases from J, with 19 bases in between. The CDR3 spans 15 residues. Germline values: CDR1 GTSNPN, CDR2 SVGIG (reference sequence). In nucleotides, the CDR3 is TGTGCCTGGATCCTAGACAGGCGGCTTGCCACTGAAGCTTTCTTT. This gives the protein CAWILDRRLATEAFF.

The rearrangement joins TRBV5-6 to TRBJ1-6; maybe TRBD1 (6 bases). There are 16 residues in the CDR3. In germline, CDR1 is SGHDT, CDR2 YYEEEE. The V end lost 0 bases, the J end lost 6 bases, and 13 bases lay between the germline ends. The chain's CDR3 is CASSLAGPRGNSPLHF. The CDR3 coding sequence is TGTGCCAGCAGCTTGGCCGGCCCCAGGGGTAATTCACCCCTCCACTTT. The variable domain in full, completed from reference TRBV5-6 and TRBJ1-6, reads DAGVTQSPTHLIKTRGQQVTLRCSPKSGHDTVSWYQQALGQGPQFIFQYYEEEERQRGNFPDRFSGHQFPNYSSELNVNALLLGDSALYLCASSLAGPRGNSPLHFGNGTRLTVT.

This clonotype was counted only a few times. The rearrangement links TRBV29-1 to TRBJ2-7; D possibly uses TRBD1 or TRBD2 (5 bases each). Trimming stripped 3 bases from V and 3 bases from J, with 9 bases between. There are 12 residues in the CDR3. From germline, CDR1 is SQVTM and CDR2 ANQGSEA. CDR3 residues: CSVDGAGYEQYF. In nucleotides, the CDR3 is TGCAGCGTTGACGGGGCAGGCTACGAGCAGTACTTC.

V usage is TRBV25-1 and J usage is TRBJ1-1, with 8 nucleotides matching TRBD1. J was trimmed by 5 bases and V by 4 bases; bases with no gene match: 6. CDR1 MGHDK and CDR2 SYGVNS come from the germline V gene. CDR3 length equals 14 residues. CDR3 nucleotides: TGTGCCAGCAGTGCCCACAGGGGGTCTACTGAAGCTTTCTTT. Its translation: CASSAHRGSTEAFF.

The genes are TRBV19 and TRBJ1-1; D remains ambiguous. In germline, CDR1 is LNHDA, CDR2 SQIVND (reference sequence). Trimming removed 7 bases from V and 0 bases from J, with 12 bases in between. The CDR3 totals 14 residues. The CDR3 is CASKVGQLNTEAFF. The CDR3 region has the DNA TGTGCCAGTAAGGTCGGGCAGCTGAACACTGAAGCTTTCTTT.

Written as DNA, the CDR3 is TGCAGCGTCGCGACTAGCGGAAGGGGCACCGGGGAGCTGTTTTTT. It yields the protein CSVATSGRGTGELFF. This chain links TRBV29-1 with TRBJ2-2; 9 positions agree with TRBD2. Germline V CDR1 and CDR2: SQVTM, ANQGSEA. This CDR3 has 15 amino acids. V shed 6 bases, J shed 4 bases, and the junction held 9 bases outside the gene matches.

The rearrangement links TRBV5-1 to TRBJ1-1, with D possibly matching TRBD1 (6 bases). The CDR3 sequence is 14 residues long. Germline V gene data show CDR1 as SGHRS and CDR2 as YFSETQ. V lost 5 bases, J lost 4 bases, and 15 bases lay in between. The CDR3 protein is CASRRQASATEAFF. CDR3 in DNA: TGCGCCAGCAGAAGACAGGCTTCAGCCACTGAAGCTTTCTTT. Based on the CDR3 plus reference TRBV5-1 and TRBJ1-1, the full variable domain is KAGVTQTPRYLIKTRGQQVTLSCSPISGHRSVSWYQQTPGQGLQFLFEYFSETQRNKGNFPGRFSGRQFSNSRSEMNVSTLELGDSALYLCASRRQASATEAFFGQGTRLTVV.

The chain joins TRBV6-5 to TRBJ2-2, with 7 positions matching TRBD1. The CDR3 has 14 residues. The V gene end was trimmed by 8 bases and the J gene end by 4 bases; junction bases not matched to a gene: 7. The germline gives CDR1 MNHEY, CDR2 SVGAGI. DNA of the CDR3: TGTGCCAGCCGTATTTACAGGGGCACCGGGGAGCTGTTTTTT. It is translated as CASRIYRGTGELFF.

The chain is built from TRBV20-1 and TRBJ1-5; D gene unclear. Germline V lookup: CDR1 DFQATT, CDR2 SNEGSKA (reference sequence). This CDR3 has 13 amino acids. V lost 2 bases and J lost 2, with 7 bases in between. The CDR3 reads CSARQIGNQPQHF. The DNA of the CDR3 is TGCAGTGCTAGACAAATAGGCAATCAGCCCCAGCATTTT.

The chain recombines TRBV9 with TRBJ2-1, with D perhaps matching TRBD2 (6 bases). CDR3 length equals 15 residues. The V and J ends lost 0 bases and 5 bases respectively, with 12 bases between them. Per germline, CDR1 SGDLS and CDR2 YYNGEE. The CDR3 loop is CASSVVSGFNNEQFF. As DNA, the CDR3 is TGTGCCAGCAGCGTAGTTAGCGGATTCAACAATGAGCAGTTCTTC.

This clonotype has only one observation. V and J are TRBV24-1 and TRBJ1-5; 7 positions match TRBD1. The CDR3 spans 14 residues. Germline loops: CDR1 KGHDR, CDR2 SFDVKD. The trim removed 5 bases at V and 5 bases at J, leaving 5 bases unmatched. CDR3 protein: CATSATDRDQPQHF. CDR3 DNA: TGTGCCACCAGTGCAACCGACAGGGATCAGCCCCAGCATTTT.

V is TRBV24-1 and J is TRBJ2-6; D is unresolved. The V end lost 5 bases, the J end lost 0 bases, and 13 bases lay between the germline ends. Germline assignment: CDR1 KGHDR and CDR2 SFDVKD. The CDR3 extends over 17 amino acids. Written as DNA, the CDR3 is TGTGCCACCAGTGGCTCCGGGTCCCGCTCTGGGGCCAACGTCCTGACTTTC. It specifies CATSGSGSRSGANVLTF.